The sample holds one count of the clone carrying this T cell receptor (beta chain). This record belongs to a study of shared clonotypes between healthy human individuals. Germline assignment: CDR1 MNHEY and CDR2 SVGAGI. V shed 6 bases and J 7 bases; nucleotides not matched to a gene: 8. This CDR3 spans 13 amino acids. The naive CD8 subset, CD45RO-negative cells positively selected for CCR7, excluded terminally differentiated effector memory CD45RA+ cells. The assay was immunoSEQ multiplex PCR, and TCRdb's table has in-frame clones only and misses some. Found here are nearly 2 million clones, about 94% of them singletons; the top ten hold under 1.5%.

This TCR came from a man aged 18 to 35 in good health. The chain uses TRBV6-5 and TRBJ2-5; TRBD1 matches 7 bases. The material sequenced was naive CD8+ T cells sorted from blood. CDR3 region: CASSKGGHATQYF. The CDR3 bases are TGTGCCAGCAGCAAAGGGGGCCACGCGACCCAGTACTTC.